The 10 T cell receptor beta chains presented below share a single source sample, sequenced in a study of shared clonotypes between healthy human individuals. Method: immunoSEQ multiplex PCR; TCRdb's copy keeps in-frame clones and lacks some. Of 2 million to 3 million clones in the sample, roughly 93% were seen once. Sequenced sample: naive CD4+ T cells from PBMCs. Indicated subset: CD45RA+ positively selected. The origin of the receptors is a man in his late teens or twenties in good health. Some clones in this sample may be carry-over from other donors' samples.

The chain links TRBV5-4 to TRBJ1-1; 8 bases map to TRBD1. Germline V lookup: CDR1 SGHNT, CDR2 YYREEE (reference sequence). The CDR3 has 17 amino acids. V trimming: 4 bases; J trimming: 0 bases; junction bases outside the gene matches: 11. CDR3 sequence (DNA): TGTGCCAGCAGCCCCGGACAGGGACGGTTGATGAACACTGAAGCTTTCTTT. This encodes CASSPGQGRLMNTEAFF.

As for this clone: At one of its ends the junction is not consistent with the germline gene, which may arise from a read error. The chain joins TRBV18 to TRBJ1-2; 10 positions match TRBD1. CDR1 and CDR2 (germline): KGHSH, LQKENI. The CDR3 totals 13 residues. CDR3 bases: TGTGCCAGCTCACCACCAAATGACAGGGGGCTTTCGTTC. Translation gives CASSPPNDRGLSF.

The chain joins TRBV7-9 to TRBJ2-1; D gene unclear. Trimming removed 1 base from V and 4 bases from J, with 11 bases in between. Germline CDR1 SEHNR, CDR2 FQNEAQ (reference sequence). The CDR3 contains 15 residues. The CDR3 is CASSLEPVRYNEQFF. The DNA of the CDR3 is TGTGCCAGCAGCTTAGAACCCGTTCGGTACAATGAGCAGTTCTTC.

V gene TRBV28 combines with J gene TRBJ2-7; tentative D call: TRBD1 (5 bases). This CDR3 comprises 15 residues. Germline CDR1 MDHEN, CDR2 SYDVKM. The germline V and J ends were trimmed by 3 bases and 6 bases, with 18 bases remaining between them. The CDR3 coding sequence is TGTGCCAGCAGTTTTGGGTACAGGCTTCCGCGCGAGCAGTACTTC. Its translation: CASSFGYRLPREQYF.

V and J are TRBV15 and TRBJ2-7, with D hard to call. Germline V gene data show CDR1 as LNHNV and CDR2 as YYDKDF (reference sequence). V lost 3 bases, J lost 6 bases, and 15 bases lay in between. CDR3 length equals 14 residues. This CDR3 is CATSRIDGDGEQYF. The DNA of the CDR3 is TGTGCCACCAGCAGGATAGATGGGGATGGCGAGCAGTACTTC. Filled out from reference TRBV15 and TRBJ2-7, the complete variable domain reads DAMVIQNPRYQVTQFGKPVTLSCSQTLNHNVMYWYQQKSSQAPKLLFHYYDKDFNNEADTPDNFQSRRPNTSFCFLDIRSPGLGDTAMYLCATSRIDGDGEQYFGPGTRLTVT.

This clone occurred once. Compared with germline, one end of the junction differs, possibly owing to a read error. This chain links TRBV5-1 with TRBJ2-5, with D tentatively TRBD1 (6 bases). Germline V gene sequence: CDR1 SGHRS, CDR2 YFSETQ. This CDR3 contains 13 residues. CDR3 sequence (DNA): TGCGCCAGCAGCCGGGACATCCAAGAGGCCCAGTACTTC. Translated, it gives CASSRDIQEAQYF.

The CDR3 coding sequence is TGTGCCAGCAGCTTCAACAGAGACACCGGGGAGCTGTTTTTT. This translates into CASSFNRDTGELFF. This chain connects TRBV7-3 to TRBJ2-2, with D hard to call. In germline, CDR1 is SGHTA, CDR2 FQGTGA. Trimming took 3 bases from V and 3 from J, leaving 8 bases between them. The CDR3 totals 14 residues.

V usage is TRBV7-3 and J usage is TRBJ2-5; TRBD1 matches 7 bases. CDR1 is SGHTA, CDR2 FQGTGA, per germline. The CDR3 spans 16 residues. With 1 base clipped from V and 4 bases from J, the junction kept 9 bases outside the gene matches. Here the CDR3 reads CASSLIPGTVLETQYF. DNA of the CDR3: TGTGCCAGCAGCTTAATCCCCGGGACAGTTTTAGAGACCCAGTACTTC.

The CDR3 loop is CASSLGFSNQPQHF. CDR3 nucleotides: TGTGCCAGCAGCTTAGGATTTAGCAATCAGCCCCAGCATTTT. This chain connects TRBV7-8 to TRBJ1-5; D gene ambiguous. The CDR3 is 14 residues long. CDR1 and CDR2 (germline): SGHVS, FQNEAQ. The V end was cut by 1 base, the J end by 0 bases, with 4 bases between. The entire variable domain, with the rest obtained from reference TRBV7-8 and TRBJ1-5, is as follows: GAGVSQSPRYKVAKRGQDVALRCDPISGHVSLFWYQQALGQGPEFLTYFQNEAQLDKSGLPSDRFFAERPEGSVSTLKIQRTQQEDSAVYLCASSLGFSNQPQHFGDGTRLSIL.

A single count supports this clone. The V call is TRBV5-1, the J call TRBJ2-4; weak D call: TRBD2 (7 bases). The CDR3 is made up of 19 amino acids. Germline V gene lookup returns CDR1 SGHRS and CDR2 YFSETQ. V shed 0 bases and J shed 1 base, with 20 bases lying between them. In nucleotides, the CDR3 is TGCGCCAGCAGCTTGGCCCCCTTGGGGGGGGCTGATGCCAAAAACATTCAGTACTTC. Translation gives CASSLAPLGGADAKNIQYF.